The 2 T cell receptor beta chains listed next were all sequenced from one sample in a study of blood T cell repertoires in COVID-19. The method was immunoSEQ multiplex PCR; TCRdb's version includes in-frame clones alone and lacks a portion of them. The sample holds fewer than 80,000 clones, around 90% seen once. Material: peripheral blood. All receptors derive from a man aged 45-60 years with acute or convalescent COVID-19.

The chain joins TRBV6-2 or TRBV6-3 to TRBJ2-1, with 10 bases matching TRBD2. The V segment lost 6 bases and the J segment 6 bases; nucleotides outside the gene matches: 8. Germline V CDR1 and CDR2: MNHEY, SVGEGT. The length of the CDR3 is 15 residues. CDR3 sequence: CASSSSGRISNEQFF. For the CDR3, the DNA is TGTGCCAGCAGCTCTAGCGGGAGAATATCCAATGAGCAGTTCTTC.

The chain employs TRBV5-6 and TRBJ1-2; 8 positions agree with TRBD1. V lost 4 bases to trimming and J lost 7 bases; unmatched junction nucleotides: 18. Germline CDR1 reads SGHDT; CDR2 reads YYEEEE. CDR3 length equals 17 residues. CDR3 nucleotides: TGTGCCAGCAGCGGAGGAGGACAGGGTAGGAATTTTGTTGGCTACACCTTC. Its translation is CASSGGGQGRNFVGYTF.